This is a list of T cell receptor beta chains from one sample in a study of Ad26.COV2.S vaccination and SARS-CoV-2 variants. Produced via immunoSEQ multiplex PCR; TCRdb's table is partial and in-frame only. The profile covers about 400,000 clones, with 70% to 90% appearing a single time and approximately 3.7% taken by the ten largest. Sequenced material: peripheral blood, taken in a trial of Ad26.COV2.S vaccine versus placebo. The origin of the receptors is a person between 18 and 65 years old who received the Ad26.COV2.S COVID-19 vaccine or a placebo. The CDR3 runs from the conserved cysteine through the conserved F or W. Each record gives: D gene, V gene, J gene, clone size, CDR3 protein, CDR3 DNA. The D gene is left open where the match is weak. The listing skips clone size in some rows; elsewhere it reads once, few, many or a size class.

D: .
V: TRBV5-4
J: TRBJ1-2
size: .
CDR3: CASSSWTQGEYGYTF
DNA: TGTGCCAGCAGCTCTTGGACGCAGGGAGAGTATGGCTACACCTTC

D: .
V: TRBV27
J: TRBJ1-2
size: .
CDR3: CASSLGGNYGYTF
DNA: TGTGCCAGCAGCCTCGGGGGTAACTATGGCTACACCTTC

D: .
V: TRBV15
J: TRBJ1-3
size: .
CDR3: CATSRDLGKRSGNTIYF
DNA: TGTGCCACCAGCAGAGATCTCGGAAAACGCTCTGGAAACACCATATATTTT

D: TRBD1
V: TRBV5-4
J: TRBJ1-1
size: .
CDR3: CASRDGTVNTEAFF
DNA: TGTGCCAGCAGGGACGGGACAGTGAACACTGAAGCTTTCTTT

D: TRBD1
V: TRBV7-2
J: TRBJ1-1
size: .
CDR3: CASRRTGSVTEAFF
DNA: TGTGCCAGCAGGCGGACAGGGTCGGTGACTGAAGCTTTCTTT

D: TRBD1
V: TRBV27
J: TRBJ2-7
size: .
CDR3: CASGTGGYEQYF
DNA: TGTGCCAGCGGGACAGGGGGCTACGAGCAGTACTTC

D: TRBD1
V: TRBV2
J: TRBJ1-1
size: .
CDR3: CASSAGQGRSVYTEAFF
DNA: TGTGCCAGCAGCGCGGGACAGGGGCGTAGCGTTTACACTGAAGCTTTCTTT

D: .
V: TRBV15
J: TRBJ1-1
size: .
CDR3: CATSNFSRNTEAFF
DNA: TGTGCCACCAGCAACTTTTCTCGGAACACTGAAGCTTTCTTT

D: .
V: TRBV7-9
J: TRBJ2-3
size: .
CDR3: CASSLGDASSRYF
DNA: TGTGCCAGCAGCTTAGGGGACGCGTCATCAAGGTATTTT

D: TRBD1
V: TRBV11-2
J: TRBJ1-2
size: .
CDR3: CASSLTGTYGYTF
DNA: TGTGCCAGCAGCTTGACAGGGACCTATGGCTACACCTTC

D: .
V: TRBV6-6
J: TRBJ1-5
size: .
CDR3: CASSSGVIQPQHF
DNA: TGTGCCAGCTCCAGTGGGGTGATTCAGCCCCAGCATTTT

D: .
V: TRBV11-2
J: TRBJ1-4
size: .
CDR3: CASSLGISEEKLFF
DNA: TGTGCCAGCAGCTTAGGGATATCGGAAGAAAAACTGTTTTTT

D: .
V: TRBV10-3
J: TRBJ1-6
size: .
CDR3: CAISEAGGPYSPLHF
DNA: TGTGCCATCAGTGAGGCGGGGGGCCCTTATTCACCCCTCCACTTT

D: .
V: TRBV7-2
J: TRBJ2-1
size: .
CDR3: CASSLGSPDYNEQFF
DNA: TGTGCCAGCAGCTTAGGCTCACCGGATTACAATGAGCAGTTCTTC

D: .
V: TRBV19
J: TRBJ1-2
size: .
CDR3: CASSIDGNYGYTF
DNA: TGTGCCAGTAGTATAGATGGGAACTATGGCTACACCTTC

D: .
V: TRBV5-5
J: TRBJ2-1
size: .
CDR3: CASSLSGDEQFF
DNA: TGTGCCAGCAGCTTATCAGGGGATGAGCAGTTCTTC

D: .
V: TRBV6-5
J: TRBJ1-6
size: once
CDR3: CASSLLTGSSPLHF
DNA: TGTGCCAGCAGTCTACTTACAGGGAGTTCACCCCTCCACTTT

D: TRBD1
V: TRBV19
J: TRBJ2-7
size: few
CDR3: CASSSRRTGEQYF
DNA: TGTGCCAGTAGTTCCCGGCGGACAGGCGAGCAGTACTTC

D: .
V: TRBV11-2
J: TRBJ1-2
size: once
CDR3: CASSFAPGISNYGYTF
DNA: TGTGCCAGCAGCTTCGCCCCAGGGATATCTAACTATGGCTACACCTTC

D: .
V: TRBV7-6
J: TRBJ1-3
size: once
CDR3: CASSLAQTGNTIYF
DNA: TGTGCCAGCAGCTTAGCCCAGACTGGAAACACCATATATTTT

D: TRBD1
V: TRBV2
J: TRBJ2-7
size: .
CDR3: CASRRNYRGDTYEQYF
DNA: TGTGCCAGCAGGCGTAACTACAGGGGGGATACCTACGAGCAGTACTTC

D: TRBD1
V: TRBV9
J: TRBJ2-7
size: .
CDR3: CASSAAGQGFYEQYF
DNA: TGTGCCAGCAGCGCCGCAGGACAGGGTTTCTACGAGCAGTACTTC

D: .
V: TRBV5-1
J: TRBJ1-1
size: .
CDR3: CASSLVGDTEAFF
DNA: TGCGCCAGCAGCTTGGTAGGGGACACTGAAGCTTTCTTT

D: .
V: TRBV6-5
J: TRBJ1-6
size: .
CDR3: CASTELGSSPLHF
DNA: TGTGCCAGCACCGAGCTTGGATCTTCACCCCTCCACTTT

D: .
V: TRBV19
J: TRBJ1-1
size: .
CDR3: CASSIGGAAGSSEAFF
DNA: TGTGCCAGTAGTATTGGCGGGGCCGCCGGATCGAGTGAAGCTTTCTTT

D: .
V: TRBV5-5
J: TRBJ2-2
size: once
CDR3: CASSLGPGLTGELFF
DNA: TGTGCCAGCAGCTTGGGCCCGGGGCTCACCGGGGAGCTGTTTTTT

D: .
V: TRBV6-6
J: TRBJ2-7
size: .
CDR3: CASSPGRNYEQYF
DNA: TGTGCCAGCAGTCCGGGACGGAACTACGAGCAGTACTTC

D: TRBD1
V: TRBV7-6
J: TRBJ2-5
size: .
CDR3: CASSQGQGLETQYF
DNA: TGTGCCAGCAGCCAGGGACAGGGGTTAGAGACCCAGTACTTC

D: .
V: TRBV3-1/TRBV3-2
J: TRBJ2-5
size: .
CDR3: CASSQEGTQYF
DNA: TGTGCCAGCAGCCAAGAAGGGACCCAGTACTTC

D: TRBD1
V: TRBV7-9
J: TRBJ1-1
size: .
CDR3: CASTTGGTEAFF
DNA: TGTGCCAGTACGACAGGGGGAACTGAAGCTTTCTTT

D: .
V: TRBV19
J: TRBJ1-5
size: many
CDR3: CASSIEGVSNQPQHF
DNA: TGTGCCAGTAGTATAGAGGGGGTAAGCAATCAGCCCCAGCATTTT

D: .
V: TRBV3-1/TRBV3-2
J: TRBJ2-2
size: .
CDR3: CASSEYRQVGELFF
DNA: TGTGCCAGCAGCGAATACCGACAGGTCGGGGAGCTGTTTTTT

D: .
V: TRBV27
J: TRBJ1-3
size: .
CDR3: CASSLSISSGNTIYF
DNA: TGTGCCAGCAGTTTATCGATATCCTCTGGAAACACCATATATTTT

D: .
V: TRBV3-1/TRBV3-2
J: TRBJ1-2
size: .
CDR3: CASSQHGEPYTF
DNA: TGTGCCAGCAGCCAACATGGTGAGCCCTACACCTTC

D: .
V: TRBV2
J: TRBJ1-6
size: .
CDR3: CASSVRGLNSPLHF
DNA: TGTGCCAGCAGTGTGAGAGGACTCAATTCACCCCTCCACTTT

D: TRBD1
V: TRBV2
J: TRBJ2-1
size: .
CDR3: CASRPTGERYNEQFF
DNA: TGTGCCAGCAGGCCCACAGGGGAACGGTACAATGAGCAGTTCTTC

D: TRBD1
V: TRBV2
J: TRBJ1-1
size: .
CDR3: CARGQGYTEAFF
DNA: TGTGCCAGAGGACAGGGGTACACTGAAGCTTTCTTT

D: TRBD1
V: TRBV7-6
J: TRBJ1-2
size: .
CDR3: CASSLNRDSYGYTF
DNA: TGTGCCAGCAGCCTAAACCGGGACAGCTATGGCTACACCTTC

D: TRBD2
V: TRBV19
J: TRBJ2-1
size: .
CDR3: CASSIYGGSYNEQFF
DNA: TGTGCCAGTAGTATCTACGGGGGGTCCTACAATGAGCAGTTCTTC

D: .
V: TRBV29-1
J: TRBJ1-1
size: .
CDR3: CSVEAGIWNTEAFF
DNA: TGCAGCGTTGAGGCAGGGATATGGAACACTGAAGCTTTCTTT

D: TRBD1
V: TRBV5-4
J: TRBJ2-7
size: .
CDR3: CASGTESSYEQYF
DNA: TGTGCCAGCGGGACAGAAAGCTCCTACGAGCAGTACTTC

D: .
V: TRBV28
J: TRBJ2-1
size: .
CDR3: CASSSHDRGDEQFF
DNA: TGTGCCAGCAGTTCCCATGACAGAGGCGATGAGCAGTTCTTC

D: TRBD1
V: TRBV12-3/TRBV12-4
J: TRBJ2-1
size: .
CDR3: CASSSNRGHEQFF
DNA: TGTGCCAGCAGTTCAAACAGGGGCCATGAGCAGTTCTTC

D: .
V: TRBV3-1/TRBV3-2
J: TRBJ1-3
size: .
CDR3: CASSQVGRGRISGNTIYF
DNA: TGTGCCAGCAGCCAAGTGGGCAGGGGCCGCATCTCTGGAAACACCATATATTTT

D: .
V: TRBV7-9
J: TRBJ1-5
size: .
CDR3: CASSLVSGGSNQPQHF
DNA: TGTGCCAGCAGCTTAGTAAGCGGGGGGAGCAATCAGCCCCAGCATTTT

D: .
V: TRBV7-2
J: TRBJ2-7
size: .
CDR3: CASSPGWYEQYF
DNA: TGTGCCAGCAGCCCCGGCTGGTACGAGCAGTACTTC

D: .
V: TRBV3-1/TRBV3-2
J: TRBJ2-5
size: .
CDR3: CASSQEGGVRETQYF
DNA: TGTGCCAGCAGCCAAGAGGGCGGGGTGAGGGAGACCCAGTACTTC

D: .
V: TRBV11-2
J: TRBJ2-3
size: .
CDR3: CASLLLGPGIADTQYF
DNA: TGTGCCAGTCTGTTACTCGGGCCGGGGATCGCAGATACGCAGTATTTT